The sample holds many counts of the clone carrying this T cell receptor beta chain. Its antigen remains unidentified. This CDR3 is 13 amino acids long. The germline CDR1 and CDR2 sequences are DFQATT and SNEGSKA (reference sequence). Trimming pared 0 bases from V and 0 bases from J, leaving 6 bases between. TCRdb called the RT-PCR reads again in MiXCR, with one record for every CDR3 protein. The sample records roughly 700,000 distinct CDR3 sequences, around 13% being singletons. The data derive from a study of response to subunit inactivated influenza vaccine. Overall study results and limits: Authors suggested that a seasonal influenza vaccination recruits few new T cells each time.

Material: PBMCs from blood, obtained roughly 15 days before vaccination. This sequence joins TRBV20-1 and TRBJ2-7; no firm D call. The receptor was isolated from a man aged 45-65 years who received an inactivated influenza vaccine. CDR3 region: CSARDGSSYEQYF. CDR3 DNA: TGCAGTGCTAGAGATGGAAGCTCCTACGAGCAGTACTTC.